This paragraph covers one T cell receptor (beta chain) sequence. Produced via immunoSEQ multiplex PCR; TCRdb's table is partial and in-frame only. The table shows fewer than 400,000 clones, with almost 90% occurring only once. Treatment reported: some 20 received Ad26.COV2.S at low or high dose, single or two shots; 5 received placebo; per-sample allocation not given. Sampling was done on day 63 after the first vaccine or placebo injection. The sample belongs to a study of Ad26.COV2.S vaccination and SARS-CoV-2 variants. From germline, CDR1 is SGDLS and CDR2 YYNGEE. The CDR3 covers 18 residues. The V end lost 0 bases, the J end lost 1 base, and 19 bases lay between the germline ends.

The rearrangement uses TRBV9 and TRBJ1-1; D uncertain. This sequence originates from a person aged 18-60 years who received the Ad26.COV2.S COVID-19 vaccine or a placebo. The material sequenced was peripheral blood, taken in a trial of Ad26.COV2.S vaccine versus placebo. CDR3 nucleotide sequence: TGTGCCAGCAGCGTAGGGGTCGGGATGGGAGGCCCGAACACTGAAGCTTTCTTT. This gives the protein CASSVGVGMGGPNTEAFF.